The 9 T cell receptor beta chains presented below share a single source sample, sequenced in a study of cytotoxic CD8 clonotypes in ibrutinib-treated CLL. Sequencing used immunoSEQ multiplex PCR; TCRdb keeps in-frame clones, though not all of them. The sample holds just over 200,000 clones, roughly 73% seen once. This specimen consisted of PBMCs, obtained after 12 months of ibrutinib treatment. Source of these receptors: a human donor with chronic lymphocytic leukemia.

V is TRBV6-6 and J is TRBJ1-6; D gene uncertain. The CDR3 has 13 amino acids. The ends were cut back, 5 bases at V and 8 bases at J, with 10 bases in the middle. Per the germline V gene, CDR1 is MNHNY and CDR2 is SVGAGI (reference sequence). CDR3 sequence reads: CASSGREYSPLHF. The CDR3 DNA reads TGTGCCAGCAGTGGGCGGGAGTATTCACCCCTCCACTTT.

The genes are TRBV5-1 and TRBJ2-1; no clear D. The germline CDR1 and CDR2 sequences are SGHRS and YFSETQ. This CDR3 has 15 amino acids. Trimming left V 0 bases short and J 0 bases short, with 7 bases between. CDR3 loop: CASSLVATSYNEQFF. The DNA of the CDR3 is TGCGCCAGCAGCTTGGTCGCTACCTCCTACAATGAGCAGTTCTTC.

The V and J genes are TRBV7-9 and TRBJ2-5, with D unclear. V was clipped by 1 base and J by 2 bases, with 11 bases between them. Looked up from germline, CDR1 is SEHNR and CDR2 is FQNEAQ (reference sequence). This CDR3 spans 15 amino acids. The CDR3 protein is CASSLEVLWQETQYF. The CDR3, as DNA: TGTGCCAGCAGCTTAGAAGTGTTGTGGCAAGAGACCCAGTACTTC.

The gene calls are TRBV7-3 and TRBJ1-1; 9 nucleotides line up with TRBD1. V shed 6 bases and J 11 bases; nucleotides not matched to a gene: 7. This CDR3 region has 12 residues. CDR1 and CDR2 from the germline V gene are SGHTA and FQGTGA. The CDR3 loop is CASRPGQGVAFF. The CDR3 coding sequence is TGTGCCAGCAGACCGGGACAGGGAGTTGCTTTCTTT.

Regarding this clone: Other DNA variants within this sample encode the same CDR3. This chain joins TRBV7-9 and TRBJ1-1; no clear D gene. The V end lost 0 bases, the J end lost 8 bases, and 10 bases lay between the germline ends. Per germline, CDR1 SEHNR and CDR2 FQNEAQ (reference sequence). CDR3 length: 13 residues. CDR3 coding DNA: TGTGCCAGCAGCTTAGCGCGTGTCGCAGAAGCTTTCTTT. Translating it yields CASSLARVAEAFF.

The chain is built from TRBV10-3 and TRBJ2-6; D remains ambiguous. Trimming stripped 0 bases from V and 2 bases from J, with 5 bases between. This CDR3 has 15 residues. The germline V gene encodes CDR1 ENHRY and CDR2 SYGVKD. The chain's CDR3 is CAISESSTGANVLTF. CDR3 in DNA: TGTGCCATCAGTGAGTCTTCTACTGGGGCCAACGTCCTGACTTTC.

This chain uses TRBV6-1 with TRBJ1-1; D gene uncertain. The CDR3 has 13 residues. The V gene lost 3 bases and the J gene lost 1 base, with 6 bases spanning the gap. The germline gives CDR1 MNHNS, CDR2 SASEGT. CDR3 DNA sequence: TGTGCCAGCAGTGATATCCAGAACACTGAAGCTTTCTTT. Its protein is CASSDIQNTEAFF.

As for this clone: Compared with germline, one end of the junction differs, possibly owing to a read error. The genes are TRBV7-9 and TRBJ1-2; D is perhaps TRBD1 (6 bases). Germline V gene sequence: CDR1 SEHNR, CDR2 FQNEAQ (reference sequence). The CDR3 length is 14 residues. The CDR3 DNA sequence: TGTGCCAGCAGCTTGAGGGGGATTTCTTATGACTACACCTTC. Its translation is CASSLRGISYDYTF.

The chain carries TRBV6-5 and TRBJ1-1; tentative D call: TRBD1 (5 bases). The CDR3 has 14 residues. Trimming took off 7 bases at V and 4 bases at J, with 16 bases between the two ends. Looked up from germline, CDR1 is MNHEY and CDR2 is SVGAGI. DNA for the CDR3: TGTGCCAGCACCTTTGGGGGGGAGTTCACTGAAGCTTTCTTT. Encoded protein: CASTFGGEFTEAFF.